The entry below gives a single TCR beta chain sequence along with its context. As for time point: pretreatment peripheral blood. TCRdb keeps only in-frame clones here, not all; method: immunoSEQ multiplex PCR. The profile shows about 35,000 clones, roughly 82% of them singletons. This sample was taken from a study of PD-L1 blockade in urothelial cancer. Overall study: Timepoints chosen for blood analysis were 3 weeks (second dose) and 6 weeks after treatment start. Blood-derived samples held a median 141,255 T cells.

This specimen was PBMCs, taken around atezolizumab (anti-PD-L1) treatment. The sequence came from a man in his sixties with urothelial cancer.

The CDR3 bases are TGCGCCAGCAGCCCCGGGGGGGGACCGAACACTGAAGCTTTCTTT. Translation gives CASSPGGGPNTEAFF. The chain uses TRBV5-1 and TRBJ1-1, with D possibly TRBD1 on 5 matching bases. Trimming cost V 4 bases and J 1 base, with 14 bases left between them. This CDR3 is 15 amino acids long. Germline V gene data show CDR1 as SGHRS and CDR2 as YFSETQ.